Below, 27 T cell receptor beta chains from the same sample are listed, as sequenced in a study of cytomegalovirus exposure and HLA in healthy donors. The PCR ran on 60 Vbeta and 13 Jbeta primers. Generated by immunoSEQ multiplex PCR, the TCRdb table keeps only in-frame clones and is missing some. The data show more than 110,000 clones, 73% seen once. Material: PBMCs. The origin of the receptors is a human donor in good health.

The J gene is TRBJ1-1, the V gene TRBV2, with D perhaps TRBD1 (5 bases). Germline CDR1 is SNHLY and CDR2 is FYNNEI. The CDR3 sequence is 13 residues long. The V end was cut by 7 bases, the J end by 1 base, with 10 bases between. The CDR3: CASKGRANTEAFF. The CDR3 DNA sequence: TGTGCCAGCAAGGGCAGGGCGAACACTGAAGCTTTCTTT.

This clone appeared once. The V call is TRBV7-9, the J call TRBJ2-1; 8 bases are a match to TRBD2. CDR1 and CDR2 from the germline V gene are SEHNR and FQNEAQ (reference sequence). V lost 7 bases to trimming and J lost 9 bases; unmatched junction nucleotides: 2. CDR3 size: 11 residues. CDR3 DNA: TGTGCCAGCACCAGCGGGGGTGAGCAGTTCTTC. Translation gives CASTSGGEQFF.

The rearrangement uses TRBV5-4 and TRBJ1-1, with D perhaps matching TRBD1 (5 bases). CDR1 and CDR2 (germline): SGHNT, YYREEE (reference sequence). The CDR3 sequence is 15 residues long. Trimming cost V 3 bases and J 0 bases, with 12 bases left between them. The CDR3 nucleotides are TGTGCCAGCAGCTGGGTGGGGGGGATGAACACTGAAGCTTTCTTT. Amino acid sequence: CASSWVGGMNTEAFF. Supplemented by reference TRBV5-4 and TRBJ1-1, the full variable domain reads ETGVTQSPTHLIKTRGQQVTLRCSSQSGHNTVSWYQQALGQGPQFIFQYYREEENGRGNFPPRFSGLQFPNYSSELNVNALELDDSALYLCASSWVGGMNTEAFFGQGTRLTVV.

The CDR3 reads CASSLLGGRLEETQYF. The CDR3 DNA reads TGCGCCAGCAGCTTGTTGGGTGGGAGGTTGGAAGAGACCCAGTACTTC. This chain joins TRBV5-1 and TRBJ2-5; D possibly corresponds to TRBD2 (6 bases). V lost 1 base and J lost 3, with 16 bases in between. Germline values: CDR1 SGHRS, CDR2 YFSETQ. The CDR3 runs 16 residues. Supplemented by reference TRBV5-1 and TRBJ2-5, the full variable domain reads KAGVTQTPRYLIKTRGQQVTLSCSPISGHRSVSWYQQTPGQGLQFLFEYFSETQRNKGNFPGRFSGRQFSNSRSEMNVSTLELGDSALYLCASSLLGGRLEETQYFGPGTRLLVL.

The chain recombines TRBV28 with TRBJ1-2; TRBD1 is a possible D gene (5 bases). Per the germline V gene, CDR1 is MDHEN and CDR2 is SYDVKM. The CDR3 loop spans 13 amino acids. V was shortened by 7 bases and J by 4 bases, with 13 bases between the two germline ends. The CDR3 reads CASTVGGLYGYTF. CDR3 coding DNA: TGTGCCAGCACCGTCGGGGGTCTCTATGGCTACACCTTC.

The rearrangement joins TRBV6-5 to TRBJ2-7; possible D gene TRBD2, 7 bases. This CDR3 contains 15 residues. The germline CDR1 and CDR2 sequences are MNHEY and SVGAGI. V lost 2 bases, J lost 2 bases, and 13 bases lay in between. CDR3: CASSYVRGAPYEQYF. The DNA of the CDR3 is TGTGCCAGCAGTTACGTTCGGGGGGCCCCCTACGAGCAGTACTTC.

V and J are TRBV7-2 and TRBJ1-5, with 10 bases fitting TRBD1. CDR3 length: 15 residues. Germline V CDR1 and CDR2: SGHTA, FQGNSA. The V segment lost 5 bases and the J segment 3 bases; nucleotides outside the gene matches: 4. The chain's CDR3 is CASSLGQGINQPQHF. CDR3 nucleotide sequence: TGTGCCAGCAGCCTGGGACAGGGGATCAATCAGCCCCAGCATTTT.

The gene calls are TRBV27 and TRBJ2-1, with TRBD2 matching over 8 bases. With 7 bases clipped from V and 2 bases from J, the junction kept 7 bases outside the gene matches. The CDR3 is 15 residues long. CDR1 MNHEY and CDR2 SMNVEV come from the germline V gene (reference sequence). The CDR3 is CASTGGGLAYNEQFF. The CDR3 DNA follows: TGTGCCAGCACCGGGGGGGGACTAGCCTACAATGAGCAGTTCTTC.

The genes are TRBV2 and TRBJ2-1; 10 positions agree with TRBD2. The CDR3 is made up of 15 amino acids. CDR1 and CDR2 (germline): SNHLY, FYNNEI. The junction had 12 bases not matched to a gene; V was cut back by 8 bases and J by 8 bases. Here the CDR3 reads CASVLGLAGDDEQFF. Written as DNA, the CDR3 is TGTGCCAGCGTGTTAGGTCTAGCGGGAGACGATGAGCAGTTCTTC. The whole variable domain, remainder taken from reference TRBV2 and TRBJ2-1, is EPEVTQTPSHQVTQMGQEVILRCVPISNHLYFYWYRQILGQKVEFLVSFYNNEISEKSEIFDDQFSVERPDGSNFTLKIRSTKLEDSAMYFCASVLGLAGDDEQFFGPGTRLTVL.

The chain combines TRBV19 with TRBJ1-1; TRBD1 is a possible D gene (5 bases). The CDR3 is 13 amino acids. Trimming took off 2 bases at V and 14 bases at J, with 18 bases between the two ends. CDR1 and CDR2 from the germline V gene are LNHDA and SQIVND (reference sequence). The CDR3 reads CASSISGGLGGFF. As DNA, the CDR3 is TGTGCCAGTAGTATATCCGGGGGATTGGGCGGATTCTTT.

This clone was detected only a few times. The chain employs TRBV25-1 and TRBJ2-2; D may be TRBD1 (6 bases). V lost 3 bases to trimming and J lost 1 base, with 9 bases between them. The CDR3 covers 15 residues. Germline-derived CDR1 and CDR2 are MGHDK and SYGVNS. The CDR3 sequence: CASSDPGQNTGELFF. CDR3 DNA sequence: TGTGCCAGCAGTGATCCGGGACAGAACACCGGGGAGCTGTTTTTT.

The rearrangement joins TRBV10-3 to TRBJ2-2, with 10 bases that match TRBD2. Germline assignment: CDR1 ENHRY and CDR2 SYGVKD. The CDR3 is made up of 16 amino acids. After removal of 7 bases from V and 0 bases from J, the junction contained 5 bases not matched to a gene. CDR3 DNA: TGTGCCATCAAGACTAGCGGGCCTACGAACACCGGGGAGCTGTTTTTT. It specifies CAIKTSGPTNTGELFF.

V usage is TRBV5-8 and J usage is TRBJ2-3; possibly TRBD2 for D (6 bases). The germline CDR1 and CDR2 sequences are SGHTS and YDEGEE. The CDR3 consists of 15 residues. V lost 5 bases, J lost 5 bases, and 18 bases lay in between. The CDR3 DNA reads TGTGCCAGCAGGGGGAGGAGCCTTGCCGAAGATACGCAGTATTTT. Translation gives CASRGRSLAEDTQYF.

This clone was picked up a small number of times. J is TRBJ2-7 and V is TRBV28, with 11 bases fitting TRBD2. Germline V gene lookup returns CDR1 MDHEN and CDR2 SYDVKM. The CDR3 totals 16 residues. The trim removed 3 bases at V and 4 bases at J, leaving 8 bases unmatched. This CDR3 reads CASSLSSGGPGYEQYF. For the CDR3, the DNA is TGTGCCAGCAGTTTGTCTAGCGGGGGGCCAGGGTACGAGCAGTACTTC. The variable domain in full, completed from reference TRBV28 and TRBJ2-7, reads DVKVTQSSRYLVKRTGEKVFLECVQDMDHENMFWYRQDPGLGLRLIYFSYDVKMKEKGDIPEGYSVSREKKERFSLILESASTNQTSMYLCASSLSSGGPGYEQYFGPGTRLTVT.

The table lists this clone with a few counts. V is TRBV5-6 and J is TRBJ1-5; D ambiguous. V lost 3 bases and J lost 1, with 11 bases in between. The CDR3 has 15 residues. Germline-derived CDR1 and CDR2 are SGHDT and YYEEEE. CDR3 in amino acids: CASSSLSGSNQPQHF. CDR3 in DNA: TGTGCCAGCAGCTCCCTCTCGGGAAGCAATCAGCCCCAGCATTTT.

In its sample, this clone was seen once. This chain connects TRBV19 to TRBJ2-6, with TRBD2 as a possible D gene (5 bases). The V gene's germline CDR1 is LNHDA and CDR2 SQIVND (reference sequence). Trimming took 7 bases from V and 3 from J, leaving 16 bases between them. This CDR3 is built from 16 residues. The CDR3 loop is CASTRGRLLGANVLTF. In nucleotides, the CDR3 is TGTGCCAGTACTCGGGGAAGGCTCCTTGGGGCCAACGTCCTGACTTTC.

This clone was found a few times. The chain combines TRBV4-1 with TRBJ1-1; D is possibly TRBD1 (5 bases). Germline CDR1 is MGHRA and CDR2 is YSYEKL. The V end was cut by 2 bases, the J end by 4 bases, with 17 bases between. The CDR3 spans 16 residues. The CDR3 region has the DNA TGCGCCAGCAGCCAATTCCCCGGGGGGGTTGGCACTGAAGCTTTCTTT. Its protein is CASSQFPGGVGTEAFF.

The chain combines TRBV4-1 with TRBJ2-7, with 7 nucleotides matching TRBD1. The CDR3 extends over 16 amino acids. Germline CDR1 is MGHRA and CDR2 is YSYEKL. After removal of 4 bases from V and 0 bases from J, the junction contained 9 bases not matched to a gene. CDR3 nucleotides: TGCGCCAGCAGCCCCCTAAAGGACAGGCCCTCCTACGAGCAGTACTTC. Residues: CASSPLKDRPSYEQYF.

This chain joins TRBV5-6 and TRBJ2-2; D remains ambiguous. CDR3 length: 13 residues. V gave up 2 bases and J gave up 4 bases, with 6 bases separating them. Germline V gene lookup returns CDR1 SGHDT and CDR2 YYEEEE. CDR3 nucleotides: TGTGCCAGCAGCTTCACGAGCACCGGGGAGCTGTTTTTT. It codes for CASSFTSTGELFF.

This chain links TRBV10-2 with TRBJ2-3, with 11 bases that match TRBD2. The CDR3 runs to 20 residues. CDR1 is WSHSY and CDR2 is SAAADI in the germline V gene. Unmatched junction bases numbered 22, after V lost 9 bases and J lost 2 bases. As DNA, the CDR3 is TGCGCCAGTGGGGTACTAGCGGGGGATCCCGGGGGATCATACACAGATACGCAGTATTTT. This codes for CASGVLAGDPGGSYTDTQYF.

The chain recombines TRBV5-1 with TRBJ2-1, with unresolved D. V dropped 0 bases and J dropped 0 bases, with 7 bases sitting between them. Germline V gene sequence: CDR1 SGHRS, CDR2 YFSETQ. The CDR3 runs to 15 residues. The CDR3 region is CASSLGQSSYNEQFF. The CDR3 nucleotides read TGCGCCAGCAGCTTGGGGCAAAGCTCCTACAATGAGCAGTTCTTC.

On this clone itself: At one boundary the junction diverges from the germline segment, which might be a read error. Other DNA sequences in this specimen translate into the identical CDR3. The rearrangement links TRBV6-1 to TRBJ2-2; weak D call: TRBD1 (6 bases). This CDR3 has 17 amino acids. Germline V gene data show CDR1 as MNHNS and CDR2 as SASEGT. The CDR3 spells CASSGQGFIANTGELFF. The CDR3 nucleotides read TGTGCCAGCAGTGGCCAGGGGTTTATCGCGAACACCGGGGAGCTGTTCTTT.

The chain uses TRBV19 and TRBJ1-2, with 10 bases aligning to TRBD1. Trimming cost V 4 bases and J 4 bases; bases outside gene matches: 3. The V gene's germline CDR1 is LNHDA and CDR2 SQIVND (reference sequence). The CDR3 contains 14 residues. For the CDR3, the DNA is TGTGCCAGTAGTACCGGGACAGGGGTCTATGGCTACACCTTC. This codes for CASSTGTGVYGYTF.

This rearrangement joins TRBV5-5 to TRBJ1-5; 8 nucleotides match TRBD1. The CDR3 covers 17 residues. Germline assignment: CDR1 SGHKS and CDR2 YYEKEE (reference sequence). With 1 base clipped from V and 6 bases from J, the junction kept 12 bases outside the gene matches. CDR3 residues: CASSLTPVPGGAQPQHF. DNA for the CDR3: TGTGCCAGCAGCTTGACTCCCGTGCCAGGGGGCGCTCAGCCCCAGCATTTT.

This chain links TRBV7-3 with TRBJ2-7, with 8 bases fitting TRBD2. The CDR3 runs to 16 residues. Per the germline V gene, CDR1 is SGHTA and CDR2 is FQGTGA. Trimming cost V 5 bases and J 0 bases; bases outside gene matches: 9. The DNA for the CDR3 is TGTGCCAGCAGCCTTCTCGGCGGGGGGCTCTCCTACGAGCAGTACTTC. This codes for CASSLLGGGLSYEQYF.

The chain is built from TRBV9 and TRBJ1-2, with TRBD1 as a possible D gene (6 bases). This CDR3 contains 14 residues. From germline, CDR1 is SGDLS and CDR2 YYNGEE. V gave up 4 bases and J gave up 2 bases, with 12 bases separating them. CDR3 residues: CASSFRTANYGYTF. Written as DNA, the CDR3 is TGTGCCAGCAGCTTCCGGACAGCAAACTATGGCTACACCTTC. Supplemented by reference TRBV9 and TRBJ1-2, the full variable domain reads DSGVTQTPKHLITATGQRVTLRCSPRSGDLSVYWYQQSLDQGLQFLIQYYNGEERAKGNILERFSAQQFPDLHSELNLSSLELGDSALYFCASSFRTANYGYTFGSGTRLTVV.

V usage is TRBV6-5 and J usage is TRBJ1-1, with 7 bases matching TRBD1. Germline assignment: CDR1 MNHEY and CDR2 SVGAGI. The CDR3 is made up of 15 amino acids. V shed 2 bases and J 0 bases; nucleotides not matched to a gene: 3. The CDR3: CASSYRGHMNTEAFF. CDR3 in DNA: TGTGCCAGCAGTTACAGGGGGCACATGAACACTGAAGCTTTCTTT.